These 32 T cell receptor beta chains were sequenced from one sample in a study of OX40 agonist ivuxolimab in advanced cancers. Repertoires were generated with immunoSEQ multiplex PCR, while TCRdb's copy carries only in-frame clones and drops some. The sample yields 70,000 to 75,000 clones, around 88% seen once. The sequencing here drew on CD4+ or CD8+ T cells sorted from blood, taken in a trial of the OX40 agonist ivuxolimab. The receptors were sampled from an adult with an advanced solid tumor such as melanoma, head and neck, liver or kidney cancer.

This chain links TRBV5-1 with TRBJ2-1; tentatively, D is TRBD1 (5 bases). From germline, CDR1 is SGHRS and CDR2 YFSETQ. The CDR3 is 16 amino acids. V lost 3 bases, J lost 5 bases, and 18 bases lay in between. CDR3 coding DNA: TGCGCCAGCAGCTGGGGCTTCCAGGGTACTCACAATGAGCAGTTCTTC. Protein sequence: CASSWGFQGTHNEQFF.

V and J are TRBV18 and TRBJ1-2; 12 nucleotides agree with TRBD1. The CDR3 totals 16 residues. Germline CDR1 is KGHSH and CDR2 is LQKENI. The V gene end was trimmed by 6 bases and the J gene end by 4 bases; junction bases not matched to a gene: 9. The DNA of the CDR3 is TGTGCCAGCTCCCCCGGGACAGGGGGCGCGTCCTATGGCTACACCTTC. Translation gives CASSPGTGGASYGYTF.

CDR3 sequence: CASSRGQGVSSGERKGETQYF. The CDR3 DNA follows: TGTGCCAGCAGCCGGGGACAGGGGGTTTCTAGCGGGGAACGAAAGGGAGAGACCCAGTACTTC. V and J are TRBV4-2 and TRBJ2-5, with 11 bases that match TRBD1. The length of the CDR3 is 21 residues. The germline V gene has CDR1 LGHNA and CDR2 YNFKEQ. After removal of 4 bases from V and 4 bases from J, the junction contained 23 bases not matched to a gene.

The chain links TRBV2 to TRBJ1-1; D perhaps matches TRBD1 (6 bases). Germline V gene lookup returns CDR1 SNHLY and CDR2 FYNNEI. Trimming removed 5 bases at V and 4 bases at J, with 20 bases between. This CDR3 region has 16 residues. CDR3 DNA: TGTGCCAGCAGTCGGTTCAATACAGGGCACTCCACTGAAGCTTTCTTT. Amino acid sequence: CASSRFNTGHSTEAFF.

The chain joins TRBV5-1 to TRBJ1-4; 10 nucleotides align to TRBD1. V shed 6 bases and J 5 bases; nucleotides not matched to a gene: 7. The CDR3 is 15 amino acids. Germline V gene lookup returns CDR1 SGHRS and CDR2 YFSETQ. CDR3 DNA sequence: TGCGCCAGCACCTGGGGGGGACAGGGGAATGAAAAACTGTTTTTT. It is translated as CASTWGGQGNEKLFF.

V usage is TRBV19 and J usage is TRBJ1-1, with D maybe TRBD1 (6 bases). CDR1 LNHDA and CDR2 SQIVND come from the germline V gene (reference sequence). Trimming pared 3 bases from V and 0 bases from J, leaving 11 bases between. This CDR3 has 15 amino acids. DNA for the CDR3: TGTGCCAGTAGTATTGAGGGGGTCTTGAACACTGAAGCTTTCTTT. Its protein is CASSIEGVLNTEAFF.

The chain is built from TRBV7-9 and TRBJ1-5, with D unresolved. Germline V gene lookup returns CDR1 SEHNR and CDR2 FQNEAQ (reference sequence). There are 13 residues in the CDR3. V shed 3 bases and J shed 5 bases, with 8 bases lying between them. CDR3: CASSFGDYQPQHF. CDR3 sequence (DNA): TGTGCCAGCAGCTTCGGCGACTATCAGCCCCAGCATTTT.

This sequence joins TRBV7-2 and TRBJ2-2; 10 nucleotides line up with TRBD2. CDR1 SGHTA and CDR2 FQGNSA come from the germline V gene. The CDR3 consists of 16 residues. The trim removed 4 bases at V and 6 bases at J, leaving 8 bases unmatched. CDR3 in amino acids: CASSSTSGHQPGELFF. The CDR3 DNA sequence: TGTGCCAGCAGCTCGACTAGCGGGCACCAGCCCGGGGAGCTGTTTTTT.

The gene calls are TRBV15 and TRBJ2-1; possibly TRBD1 or TRBD2 for D (6 bases each). The CDR3 consists of 16 residues. CDR1 is LNHNV and CDR2 is YYDKDF in the germline V gene (reference sequence). V was cut by 1 base and J by 0 bases, with 10 bases left in between. This CDR3 is CATSRGGGISYNEQFF. As DNA, the CDR3 is TGTGCCACCAGCAGAGGAGGGGGGATCTCCTACAATGAGCAGTTCTTC.

J is TRBJ2-3 and V is TRBV5-8, with 11 bases identical to TRBD2. This CDR3 region has 14 residues. J gave up 6 bases and V 4 bases, and 4 bases lay outside the gene matches. Germline V gene sequence: CDR1 SGHTS, CDR2 YDEGEE. CDR3 protein: CASSNGLAGDTQYF. In DNA form, the CDR3 reads TGTGCCAGCAGCAACGGACTAGCGGGTGATACGCAGTATTTT. Based on the CDR3 plus reference TRBV5-8 and TRBJ2-3, the full variable domain is EAGVTQSPTHLIKTRGQQATLRCSPISGHTSVYWYQQALGLGLQFLLWYDEGEERNRGNFPPRFSGRQFPNYSSELNVNALELEDSALYLCASSNGLAGDTQYFGPGTRLTVL.

This rearrangement joins TRBV6-6 to TRBJ1-4; possible D gene TRBD1, 5 bases. V was shortened by 1 base and J by 7 bases, with 7 bases between the two germline ends. The CDR3 sequence is 13 residues long. CDR1 MNHNY and CDR2 SVGAGI come from the germline V gene (reference sequence). The CDR3 here is CASSYFGGEKLFF. In nucleotides, the CDR3 is TGTGCCAGCAGTTACTTCGGGGGTGAAAAACTGTTTTTT.

Only a few counts were recorded for this clone. Other DNA sequences from this sample encode an identical CDR3 as well. The chain combines TRBV9 with TRBJ1-1; D possibly corresponds to TRBD1 (5 bases). CDR3 length: 13 residues. V lost 2 bases, J lost 5 bases, and 10 bases lay in between. CDR1 is SGDLS, CDR2 YYNGEE, per germline. CDR3 sequence: CASSVGDGTEAFF. CDR3 nucleotides: TGTGCCAGCAGCGTCGGGGACGGGACTGAAGCTTTCTTT.

This clone has a handful of counts. The chain is built from TRBV6-1 and TRBJ1-1; D gene unclear. Germline V CDR1 and CDR2: MNHNS, SASEGT. This CDR3 comprises 15 residues. Trimming took 7 bases from V and 4 from J, leaving 19 bases between them. The DNA of the CDR3 is TGTGCCAGCACCCTACTTGTGGGGAAGGGCACTGAAGCTTTCTTT. It yields the protein CASTLLVGKGTEAFF.

The DNA for the CDR3 is TGTGCCAGCAGTTCCGGACAGCCCTACGAGCAGTACTTC. Residues: CASSSGQPYEQYF. V is TRBV28 and J is TRBJ2-7; TRBD1 might be the D (6 bases). The CDR3 length is 13 residues. V gave up 4 bases and J gave up 2 bases, with 9 bases separating them. Germline V gene sequence: CDR1 MDHEN, CDR2 SYDVKM.

The chain links TRBV28 to TRBJ1-4, with TRBD1 identical over 9 bases. V lost 7 bases, J lost 8 bases, and 11 bases stayed unmatched. The CDR3 is made up of 15 amino acids. Germline values: CDR1 MDHEN, CDR2 SYDVKM. In nucleotides, the CDR3 is TGTGCCAGCACCGGGGGACAGGGATGGAGAGAAAAACTGTTTTTT. This encodes CASTGGQGWREKLFF.

The rearrangement links TRBV18 to TRBJ2-1; 11 nucleotides align to TRBD1. Germline V gene data show CDR1 as KGHSH and CDR2 as LQKENI. Losses at the gene ends were 3 bases for V and 5 bases for J; bases not matched to a gene: 15. This CDR3 has 19 residues. This CDR3 is CASSPWTGGAGSRDNEQFF. Written as DNA, the CDR3 is TGTGCCAGCTCACCTTGGACAGGGGGCGCAGGGAGTAGGGACAATGAGCAGTTCTTC.

This clone was counted once. The chain is built from TRBV5-1 and TRBJ1-3; D remains ambiguous. The V end lost 3 bases, the J end lost 4 bases, and 11 bases lay between the germline ends. CDR1 and CDR2 (germline): SGHRS, YFSETQ. The CDR3 covers 14 residues. In nucleotides, the CDR3 is TGCGCCAGCAGCTGGAACAGAGACGGAAACACCATATATTTT. Its translation is CASSWNRDGNTIYF.

The rearrangement uses TRBV6-5 and TRBJ1-6; no clear D gene. The V end lost 8 bases, the J end lost 7 bases, and 12 bases lay between the germline ends. The CDR3 is made up of 13 amino acids. CDR1 and CDR2 (germline): MNHEY, SVGAGI. The CDR3 loop is CASLAVPNSPLHF. The CDR3 region has the DNA TGTGCCAGCTTAGCGGTCCCAAATTCACCCCTCCACTTT.

This clone was seen only a few times. This sequence joins TRBV9 and TRBJ1-1; D gene ambiguous. Germline V gives CDR1 SGDLS, CDR2 YYNGEE. The V end lost 3 bases, the J end lost 1 base, and 7 bases lay between the germline ends. This CDR3 is 13 amino acids long. CDR3 region: CASSGDGNTEAFF. Written as DNA, the CDR3 is TGTGCCAGCAGCGGTGACGGGAACACTGAAGCTTTCTTT.

The chain is built from TRBV4-1 and TRBJ2-5, with D perhaps TRBD2 (6 bases). V was clipped by 0 bases and J by 4 bases, with 18 bases between them. Germline V gene sequence: CDR1 MGHRA, CDR2 YSYEKL. The CDR3 extends over 17 amino acids. The CDR3: CASSQDNSGEEAETQYF. CDR3 coding DNA: TGCGCCAGCAGCCAAGATAATTCGGGGGAGGAGGCAGAGACCCAGTACTTC.

The genes are TRBV2 and TRBJ1-5; no clear D gene. V was shortened by 7 bases and J by 7 bases, with 17 bases between the two germline ends. Germline CDR1 SNHLY, CDR2 FYNNEI. This CDR3 contains 14 residues. The CDR3 spells CASMGNTPGQPQHF. The DNA of the CDR3 is TGTGCCAGCATGGGGAATACACCCGGCCAGCCCCAGCATTTT. Combining the CDR3 with reference TRBV2 and TRBJ1-5 gives the whole variable domain EPEVTQTPSHQVTQMGQEVILRCVPISNHLYFYWYRQILGQKVEFLVSFYNNEISEKSEIFDDQFSVERPDGSNFTLKIRSTKLEDSAMYFCASMGNTPGQPQHFGDGTRLSIL.

This clone was seen a handful of times. DNA of the CDR3: TGTGCCAGCAGTTACACAGGGGACGAGCAGTACTTC. Translated, it gives CASSYTGDEQYF. The V call is TRBV6-5, the J call TRBJ2-7, with TRBD1 identical over 7 bases. Trimming took 2 bases from V and 5 from J; bases not matched to a gene: 0. This CDR3 contains 12 residues. Germline values: CDR1 MNHEY, CDR2 SVGAGI.

This clone was counted once. The DNA of the CDR3 is TGTGCCAGTATCCCACTAGCGGGGAAGAACACCGGGGAGCTGTTTTTT. It codes for CASIPLAGKNTGELFF. The V and J genes are TRBV19 and TRBJ2-2; 10 bases map to TRBD2. Germline assignment: CDR1 LNHDA and CDR2 SQIVND (reference sequence). This CDR3 spans 16 amino acids. The V segment lost 7 bases and the J segment 1 base; nucleotides outside the gene matches: 6.

The chain combines TRBV28 with TRBJ1-6; D unresolved. Between the trimmed V and J ends, which lost 5 bases and 7 bases, there was a span of 12 bases. The germline CDR1 and CDR2 sequences are MDHEN and SYDVKM. The CDR3 is made up of 14 amino acids. CDR3 sequence (DNA): TGTGCCAGCAGTGGGCAGCTGTCCAATTCACCCCTCCACTTT. It specifies CASSGQLSNSPLHF.

V and J are TRBV28 and TRBJ2-5; no reliable D call. The end of the DNA aligns better with TRBJ2-7, so the J call may be wrong. Germline loops: CDR1 MDHEN, CDR2 SYDVKM. The CDR3 loop spans 13 amino acids. The CDR3: CASSPPPRHEQYF. The CDR3 DNA sequence: TGTGCCAGCAGTCCCCCGCCCCGTCACGAGCAGTACTTC.

The genes are TRBV10-2 and TRBJ1-1, with no clear D. This CDR3 has 14 residues. The germline gives CDR1 WSHSY, CDR2 SAAADI. V shed 1 base and J shed 1 base, with 7 bases lying between them. The CDR3 DNA is TGCGCCAGCAGTGAGTATGACGCGAACACTGAAGCTTTCTTT. Its translation: CASSEYDANTEAFF.

This clone was detected a few times. The chain uses TRBV11-2 and TRBJ1-4, with 7 nucleotides matching TRBD1. The germline gives CDR1 SGHAT, CDR2 FQNNGV. The CDR3 length is 16 residues. Trimming removed 5 bases from V and 5 bases from J; junction bases left unmatched: 11. The CDR3 DNA reads TGTGCCAGCAGCCCCGGCGACAGGGCGCTAAATGAAAAACTGTTTTTT. Translating it yields CASSPGDRALNEKLFF.

The V gene is TRBV7-8, the J gene TRBJ2-5, with 8 nucleotides matching TRBD2. TRBJ2-7 matches the DNA end more closely, so the J call is doubtful. CDR3 size: 15 residues. Germline CDR1 SGHVS, CDR2 FQNEAQ. CDR3 loop: CASTEGSGSSYEQYF. CDR3 in DNA: TGTGCCAGCACCGAGGGCAGCGGGAGCTCCTACGAGCAGTACTTC.

Only one count was recorded for this clone. This chain uses TRBV21-1 with TRBJ2-5; the table's D call TRBD1 went unverified against the DNA. TRBV21-1 is shown as a pseudogene. The CDR3 totals 13 residues. In DNA, the CDR3 is TGTGCCAACCAGACAGGGGTTCTGGAGACCCAGTACTTC. Its translation is CANQTGVLETQYF.

This clone was seen more than once but under ten times. The DNA for the CDR3 is TGTGCCAGTAGTCTAGGACCGGGCCGGGAGACCCAGTACTTC. It encodes CASSLGPGRETQYF. The V and J genes are TRBV19 and TRBJ2-5; D ambiguous. The CDR3 spans 14 residues. Trimming left V 5 bases short and J 5 bases short, with 15 bases between. Germline CDR1 reads LNHDA; CDR2 reads SQIVND (reference sequence).

The chain couples TRBV18 to TRBJ2-2; TRBD1 agrees at 7 bases. V shed 6 bases and J 0 bases; nucleotides not matched to a gene: 1. Germline assignment: CDR1 KGHSH and CDR2 LQKENI. The CDR3 consists of 14 residues. CDR3 sequence: CASSGTANTGELFF. CDR3 bases: TGTGCCAGCTCCGGGACAGCGAACACCGGGGAGCTGTTTTTT.

The rearrangement links TRBV2 to TRBJ2-1; 7 nucleotides line up with TRBD1. The germline gives CDR1 SNHLY, CDR2 FYNNEI. This CDR3 is built from 13 residues. The ends lost 4 bases at V and 7 bases at J; junction bases unmatched: 4. The CDR3 sequence: CASSADRVNEQFF. The DNA for the CDR3 is TGTGCCAGCAGTGCTGACAGGGTGAATGAGCAGTTCTTC.